The present TCR beta chain was sequenced within a study of identical twins. All of the donors were Caucasians in good health. This clonotype has more than one count but fewer than ten. Its antigen is undetermined. cDNA molecules carried unique molecular identifiers, and template switching added a universal primer site. TCRdb re-called the 5' RACE reads through MiXCR, storing one row per CDR3 protein. Here the sample spans 510,000 or so distinct CDR3 sequences, roughly 15% being singletons. V gave up 6 bases and J gave up 9 bases, with 15 bases separating them. CDR3 length equals 13 residues. Study observations and caveats: Twin-shared out-of-frame alpha sequences showed excess low generation probability. Twin pairs had excess sharing that was weaker in beta out-of-frame sequences.

This sample also appeared in a second study, on yellow fever vaccine responses in identical twins.

This chain connects TRBV12-3 or TRBV12-4 to TRBJ1-5; TRBD1 is a possible D gene (6 bases). This TCR was sampled from a woman aged 18-29 years in good health. The sequenced sample was CD4+ T cells sorted from blood. DNA of the CDR3: TGTGCCAGCAGCAAGCCGGGACACCTGCCCCAGCATTTT. It yields the protein CASSKPGHLPQHF.